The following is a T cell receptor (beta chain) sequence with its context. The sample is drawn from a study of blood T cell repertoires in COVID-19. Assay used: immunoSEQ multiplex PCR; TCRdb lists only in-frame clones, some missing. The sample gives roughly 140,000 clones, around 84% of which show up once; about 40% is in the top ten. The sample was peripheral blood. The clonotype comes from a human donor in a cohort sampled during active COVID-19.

DNA for the CDR3: TGTGCCAGCTGGGGGGACGGGCTCAATTCACCCCTCCACTTT. It encodes CASWGDGLNSPLHF. This chain joins TRBV27 and TRBJ1-6; D may be TRBD1 (5 bases). The CDR3 extends over 14 amino acids. Looked up from germline, CDR1 is MNHEY and CDR2 is SMNVEV (reference sequence). V shed 8 bases and J shed 7 bases, with 15 bases lying between them.